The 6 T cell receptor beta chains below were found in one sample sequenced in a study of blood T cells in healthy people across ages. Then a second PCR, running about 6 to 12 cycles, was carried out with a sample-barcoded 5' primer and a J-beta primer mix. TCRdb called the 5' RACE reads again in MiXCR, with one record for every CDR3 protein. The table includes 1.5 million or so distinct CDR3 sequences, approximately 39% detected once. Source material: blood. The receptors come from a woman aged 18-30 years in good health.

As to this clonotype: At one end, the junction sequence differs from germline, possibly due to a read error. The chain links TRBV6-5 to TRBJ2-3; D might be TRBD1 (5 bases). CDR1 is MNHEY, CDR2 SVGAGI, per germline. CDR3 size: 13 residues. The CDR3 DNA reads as TGTGCCAGCAGGTTCGACCGCACAGGTACGCAGTATTTT. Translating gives CASRFDRTGTQYF.

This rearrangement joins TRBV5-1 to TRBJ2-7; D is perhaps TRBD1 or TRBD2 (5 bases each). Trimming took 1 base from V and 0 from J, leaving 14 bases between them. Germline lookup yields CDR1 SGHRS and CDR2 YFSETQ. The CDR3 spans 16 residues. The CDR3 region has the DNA TGCGCCAGCAGCTTGACGGGGCTAGCCACCTCCTACGAGCAGTACTTC. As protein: CASSLTGLATSYEQYF.

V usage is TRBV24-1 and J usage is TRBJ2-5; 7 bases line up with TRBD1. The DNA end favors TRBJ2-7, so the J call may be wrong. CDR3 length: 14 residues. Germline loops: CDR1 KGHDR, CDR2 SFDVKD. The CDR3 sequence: CATSDPRQGSEQYF. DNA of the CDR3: TGTGCCACCAGCGACCCCCGACAGGGTAGCGAGCAGTACTTC.

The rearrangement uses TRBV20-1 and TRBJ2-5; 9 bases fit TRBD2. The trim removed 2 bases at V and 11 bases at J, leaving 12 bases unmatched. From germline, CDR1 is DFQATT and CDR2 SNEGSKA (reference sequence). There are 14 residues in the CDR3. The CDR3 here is CSARRREGPGEQYF. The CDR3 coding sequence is TGCAGTGCTAGAAGGCGGGAGGGCCCAGGTGAGCAGTACTTC.

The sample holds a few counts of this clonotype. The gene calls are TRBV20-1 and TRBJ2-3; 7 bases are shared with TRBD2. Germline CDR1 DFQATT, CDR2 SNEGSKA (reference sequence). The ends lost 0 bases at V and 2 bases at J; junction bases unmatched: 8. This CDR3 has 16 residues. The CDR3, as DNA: TGCAGTGCTAGAGATTACAAACGGGGGGTCACAGATACGCAGTATTTT. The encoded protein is CSARDYKRGVTDTQYF.

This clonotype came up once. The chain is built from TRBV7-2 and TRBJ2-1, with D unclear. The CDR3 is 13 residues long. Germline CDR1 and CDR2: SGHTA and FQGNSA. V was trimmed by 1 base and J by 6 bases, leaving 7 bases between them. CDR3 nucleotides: TGTGCCAGCAGCTTAGTATCCCGCAATGAGCAGTTCTTC. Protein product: CASSLVSRNEQFF.